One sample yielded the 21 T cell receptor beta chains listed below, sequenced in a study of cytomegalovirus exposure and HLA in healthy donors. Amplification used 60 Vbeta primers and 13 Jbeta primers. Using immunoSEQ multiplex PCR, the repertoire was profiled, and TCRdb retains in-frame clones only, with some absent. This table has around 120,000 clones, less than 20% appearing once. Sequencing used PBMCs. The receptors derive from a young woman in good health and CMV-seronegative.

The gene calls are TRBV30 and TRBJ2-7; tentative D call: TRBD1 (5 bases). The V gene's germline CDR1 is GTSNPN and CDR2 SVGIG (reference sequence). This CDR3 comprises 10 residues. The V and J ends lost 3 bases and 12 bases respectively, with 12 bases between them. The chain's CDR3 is CAWRSDKAYF. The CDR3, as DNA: TGTGCCTGGAGGTCGGACAAGGCGTACTTC.

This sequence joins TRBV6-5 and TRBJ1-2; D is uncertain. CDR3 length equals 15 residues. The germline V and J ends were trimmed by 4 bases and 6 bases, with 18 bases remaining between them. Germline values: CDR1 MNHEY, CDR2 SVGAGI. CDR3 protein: CASSSIPQEEDGYTF. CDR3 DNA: TGTGCCAGCAGTTCCATCCCGCAGGAGGAAGATGGCTACACCTTC.

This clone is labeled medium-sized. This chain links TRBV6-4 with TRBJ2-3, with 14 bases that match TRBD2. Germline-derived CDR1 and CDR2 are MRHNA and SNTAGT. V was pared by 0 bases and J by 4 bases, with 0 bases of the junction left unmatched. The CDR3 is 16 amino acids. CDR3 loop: CASSDSTSGGADTQYF. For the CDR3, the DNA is TGTGCCAGCAGTGACTCGACTAGCGGGGGGGCAGATACGCAGTATTTT.

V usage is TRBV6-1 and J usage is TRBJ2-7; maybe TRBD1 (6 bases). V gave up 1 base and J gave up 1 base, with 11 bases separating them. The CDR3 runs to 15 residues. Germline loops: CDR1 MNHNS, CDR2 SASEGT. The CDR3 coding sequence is TGTGCCAGCAGTGAAGTGGCAGGGGATTCCTACGAGCAGTACTTC. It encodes CASSEVAGDSYEQYF.

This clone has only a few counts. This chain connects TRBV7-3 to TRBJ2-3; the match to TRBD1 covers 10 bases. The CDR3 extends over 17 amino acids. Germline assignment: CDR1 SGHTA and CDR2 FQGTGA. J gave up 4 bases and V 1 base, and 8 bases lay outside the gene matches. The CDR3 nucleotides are TGTGCCAGCAGCTTAAGGGTTCTGGGACAGGGGCCAGATACGCAGTATTTT. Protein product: CASSLRVLGQGPDTQYF.

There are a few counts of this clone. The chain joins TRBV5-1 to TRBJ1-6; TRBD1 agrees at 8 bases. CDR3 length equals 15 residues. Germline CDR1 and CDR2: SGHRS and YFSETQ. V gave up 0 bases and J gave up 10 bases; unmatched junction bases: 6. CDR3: CASSLDRGLRSPLHF. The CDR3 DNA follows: TGCGCCAGCAGCTTGGACAGGGGGTTAAGATCACCCCTCCACTTT.

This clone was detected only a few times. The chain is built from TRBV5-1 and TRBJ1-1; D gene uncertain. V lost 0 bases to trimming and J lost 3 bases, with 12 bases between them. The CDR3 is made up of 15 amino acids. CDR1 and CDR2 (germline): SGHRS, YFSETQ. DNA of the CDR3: TGCGCCAGCAGCTTGGACGGACTGGCTTACACTGAAGCTTTCTTT. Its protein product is CASSLDGLAYTEAFF.

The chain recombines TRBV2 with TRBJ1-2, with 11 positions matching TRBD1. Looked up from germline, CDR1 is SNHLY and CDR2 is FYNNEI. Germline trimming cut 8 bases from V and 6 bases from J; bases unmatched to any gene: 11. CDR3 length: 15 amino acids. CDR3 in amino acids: CASLSPGQGGNGYTF. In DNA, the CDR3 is TGTGCCAGCTTGAGCCCGGGACAGGGGGGAAATGGCTACACCTTC.

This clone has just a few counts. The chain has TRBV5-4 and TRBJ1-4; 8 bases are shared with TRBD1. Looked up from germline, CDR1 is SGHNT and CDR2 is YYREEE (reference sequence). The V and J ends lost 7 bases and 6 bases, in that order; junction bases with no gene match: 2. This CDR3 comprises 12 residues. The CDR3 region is CASQGADEKLFF. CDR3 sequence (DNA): TGTGCCAGCCAGGGGGCTGATGAAAAACTGTTTTTT.

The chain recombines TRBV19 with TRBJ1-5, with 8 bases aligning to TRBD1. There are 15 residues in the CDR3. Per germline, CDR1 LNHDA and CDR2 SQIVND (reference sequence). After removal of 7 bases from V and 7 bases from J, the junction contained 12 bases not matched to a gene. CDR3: CASTQGQGGYQPQHF. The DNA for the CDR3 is TGTGCCAGTACCCAAGGACAGGGCGGGTACCAGCCCCAGCATTTT.

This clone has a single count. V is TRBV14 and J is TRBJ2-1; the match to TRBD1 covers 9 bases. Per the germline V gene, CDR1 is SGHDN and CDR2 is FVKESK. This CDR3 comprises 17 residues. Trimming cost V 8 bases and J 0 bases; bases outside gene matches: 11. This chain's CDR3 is CASRPGTGYGSYNEQFF. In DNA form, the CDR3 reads TGTGCCAGCCGGCCCGGGACAGGGTACGGCTCCTACAATGAGCAGTTCTTC.

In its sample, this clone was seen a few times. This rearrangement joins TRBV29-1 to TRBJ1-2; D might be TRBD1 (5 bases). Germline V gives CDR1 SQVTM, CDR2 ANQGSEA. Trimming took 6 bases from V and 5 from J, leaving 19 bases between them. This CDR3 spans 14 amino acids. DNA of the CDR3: TGCAGCGTCCCCCAGACAGAATCCTTGTATGGCTACACCTTC. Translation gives CSVPQTESLYGYTF.

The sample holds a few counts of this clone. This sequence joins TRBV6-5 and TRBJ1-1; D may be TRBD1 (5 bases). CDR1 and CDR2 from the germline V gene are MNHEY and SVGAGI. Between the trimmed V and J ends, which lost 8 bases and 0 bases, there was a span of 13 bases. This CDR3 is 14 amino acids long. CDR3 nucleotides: TGTGCCAGCCGAGACAGCCCCATGAACACTGAAGCTTTCTTT. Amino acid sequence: CASRDSPMNTEAFF.

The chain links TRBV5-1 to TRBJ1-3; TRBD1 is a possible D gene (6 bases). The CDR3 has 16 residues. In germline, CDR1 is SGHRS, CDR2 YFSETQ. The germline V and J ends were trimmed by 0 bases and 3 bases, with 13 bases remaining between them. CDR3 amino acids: CASSLDRGAGGNTIYF. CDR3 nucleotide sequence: TGCGCCAGCAGCTTGGATCGGGGGGCTGGTGGAAACACCATATATTTT.

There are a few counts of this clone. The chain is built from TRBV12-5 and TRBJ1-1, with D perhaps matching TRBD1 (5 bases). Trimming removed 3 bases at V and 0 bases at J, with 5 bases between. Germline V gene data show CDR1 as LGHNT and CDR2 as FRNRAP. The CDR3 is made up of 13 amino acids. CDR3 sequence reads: CASGLGVNTEAFF. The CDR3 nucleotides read TGTGCTAGTGGTTTAGGGGTGAACACTGAAGCTTTCTTT.

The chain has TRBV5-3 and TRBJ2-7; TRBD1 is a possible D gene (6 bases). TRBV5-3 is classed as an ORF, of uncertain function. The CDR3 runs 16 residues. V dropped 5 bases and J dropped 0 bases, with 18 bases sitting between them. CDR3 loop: CARRCENRESSYEQYF. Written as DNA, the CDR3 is TGTGCCAGAAGGTGTGAAAACAGGGAAAGCTCCTACGAGCAGTACTTC.

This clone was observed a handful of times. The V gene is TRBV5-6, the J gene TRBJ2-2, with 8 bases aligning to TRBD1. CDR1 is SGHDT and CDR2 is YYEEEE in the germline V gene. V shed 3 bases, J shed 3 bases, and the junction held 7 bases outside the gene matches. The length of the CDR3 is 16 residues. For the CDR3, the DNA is TGTGCCAGCAGCTGGACAGGGATCGGTTACACCGGGGAGCTGTTTTTT. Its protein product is CASSWTGIGYTGELFF. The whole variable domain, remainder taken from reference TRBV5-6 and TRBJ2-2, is DAGVTQSPTHLIKTRGQQVTLRCSPKSGHDTVSWYQQALGQGPQFIFQYYEEEERQRGNFPDRFSGHQFPNYSSELNVNALLLGDSALYLCASSWTGIGYTGELFFGEGSRLTVL.

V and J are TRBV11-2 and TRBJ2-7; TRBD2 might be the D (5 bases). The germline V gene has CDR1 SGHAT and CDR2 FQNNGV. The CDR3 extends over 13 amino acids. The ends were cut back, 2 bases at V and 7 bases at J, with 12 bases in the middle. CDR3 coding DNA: TGTGCCAGCAGCTTAATAGGCCCGGGGGAGCAGTACTTC. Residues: CASSLIGPGEQYF.

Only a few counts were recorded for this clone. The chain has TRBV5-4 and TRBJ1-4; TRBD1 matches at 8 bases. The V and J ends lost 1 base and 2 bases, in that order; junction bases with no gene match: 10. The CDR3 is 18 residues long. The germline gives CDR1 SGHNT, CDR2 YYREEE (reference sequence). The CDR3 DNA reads TGTGCCAGCAGCTTGAAAATCGGCAGGGGGCGGACTAATGAAAAACTGTTTTTT. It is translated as CASSLKIGRGRTNEKLFF.

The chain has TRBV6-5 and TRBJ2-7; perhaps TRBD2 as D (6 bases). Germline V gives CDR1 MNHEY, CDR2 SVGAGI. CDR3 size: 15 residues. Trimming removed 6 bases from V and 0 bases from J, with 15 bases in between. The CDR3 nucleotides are TGTGCCAGCAGCCCCGGGGGTATCGACTCCTACGAGCAGTACTTC. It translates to CASSPGGIDSYEQYF.

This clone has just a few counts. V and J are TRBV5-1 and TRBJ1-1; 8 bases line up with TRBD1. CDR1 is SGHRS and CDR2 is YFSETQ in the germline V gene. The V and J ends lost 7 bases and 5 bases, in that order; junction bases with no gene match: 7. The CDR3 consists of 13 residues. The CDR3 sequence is CASFGQGGTEAFF. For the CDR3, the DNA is TGCGCCAGCTTTGGACAGGGTGGGACTGAAGCTTTCTTT.